This TCR beta chain was identified in a study of long-term antiretroviral therapy in people with HIV. Overall study findings and caveats: No data were available on ART adherence, viral resistance or therapy changes. Transplant donor controls retained higher diversity, though diversity increased after ART.

The V and J ends lost 3 bases and 3 bases respectively, with 18 bases between them. This CDR3 is built from 17 residues. Germline CDR1 reads SGDLS; CDR2 reads YYNGEE. A v3.0 immunoSEQ assay was performed at survey level. Using immunoSEQ multiplex PCR, the repertoire was profiled, and TCRdb retains in-frame clones only, with some absent. In the table there are around 9,000 clones, around 82% of which are singletons. Concerning this clone: Its antigen is as yet unknown.

DNA was extracted from around 0.96-9.9 million thawed cryopreserved PBMC. The material sequenced was unsorted PBMCs, taken 0.4 years before starting antiretroviral therapy. This chain uses TRBV9 with TRBJ2-2; D not resolved. The TCR comes from a man aged 25 to 40 with HIV. CDR3 nucleotides: TGTGCCAGCAGCGCCCCGGATGCCTCTTGGGACACCGGGGAGCTGTTTTTT. Residues: CASSAPDASWDTGELFF.